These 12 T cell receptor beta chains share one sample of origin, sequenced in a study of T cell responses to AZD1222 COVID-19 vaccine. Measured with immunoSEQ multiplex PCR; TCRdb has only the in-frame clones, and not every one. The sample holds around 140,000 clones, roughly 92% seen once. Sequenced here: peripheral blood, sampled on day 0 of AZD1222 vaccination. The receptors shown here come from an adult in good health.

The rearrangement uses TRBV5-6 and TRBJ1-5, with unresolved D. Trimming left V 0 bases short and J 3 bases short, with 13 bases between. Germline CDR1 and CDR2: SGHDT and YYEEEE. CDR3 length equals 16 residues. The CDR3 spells CASSLAGFADNQPQHF. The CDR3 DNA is TGTGCCAGCAGCTTGGCCGGCTTTGCAGACAATCAGCCCCAGCATTTT. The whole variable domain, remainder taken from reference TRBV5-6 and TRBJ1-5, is DAGVTQSPTHLIKTRGQQVTLRCSPKSGHDTVSWYQQALGQGPQFIFQYYEEEERQRGNFPDRFSGHQFPNYSSELNVNALLLGDSALYLCASSLAGFADNQPQHFGDGTRLSIL.

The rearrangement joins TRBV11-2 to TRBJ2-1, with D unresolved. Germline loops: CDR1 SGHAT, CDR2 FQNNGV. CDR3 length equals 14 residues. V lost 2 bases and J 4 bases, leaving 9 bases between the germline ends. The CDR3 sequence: CASSLFQVYNEQFF. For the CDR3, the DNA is TGTGCCAGCAGCTTATTCCAGGTTTACAATGAGCAGTTCTTC.

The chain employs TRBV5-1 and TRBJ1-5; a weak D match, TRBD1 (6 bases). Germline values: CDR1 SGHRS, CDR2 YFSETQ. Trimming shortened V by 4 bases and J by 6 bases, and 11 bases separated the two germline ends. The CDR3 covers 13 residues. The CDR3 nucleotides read TGCGCCAGCAGCGGGGGGCTCGGTCAGCCCCAGCATTTT. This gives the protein CASSGGLGQPQHF.

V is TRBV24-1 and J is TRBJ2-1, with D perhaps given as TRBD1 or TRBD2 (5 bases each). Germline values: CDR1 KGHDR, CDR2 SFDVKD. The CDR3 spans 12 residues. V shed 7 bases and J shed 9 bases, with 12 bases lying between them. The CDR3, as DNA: TGTGCCACCAGCGCCCCTGGGGGTGAGCAGTTCTTC. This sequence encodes CATSAPGGEQFF.

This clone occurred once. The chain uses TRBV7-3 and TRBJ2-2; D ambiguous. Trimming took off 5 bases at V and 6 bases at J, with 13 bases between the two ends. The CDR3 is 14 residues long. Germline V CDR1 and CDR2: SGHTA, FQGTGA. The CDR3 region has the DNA TGTGCCAGCAGCCCCCCCTATACAGCCGGGGAGCTGTTTTTT. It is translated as CASSPPYTAGELFF. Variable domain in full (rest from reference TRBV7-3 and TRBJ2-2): GAGVSQTPSNKVTEKGKYVELRCDPISGHTALYWYRQSLGQGPEFLIYFQGTGAADDSGLPNDRFFAVRPEGSVSTLKIQRTERGDSAVYLCASSPPYTAGELFFGEGSRLTVL.

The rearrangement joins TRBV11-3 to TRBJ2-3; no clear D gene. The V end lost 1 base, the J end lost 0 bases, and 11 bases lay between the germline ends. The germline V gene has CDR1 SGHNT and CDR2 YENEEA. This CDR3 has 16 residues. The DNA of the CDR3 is TGTGCCAGCAGCTTAGGGGCCGCATCTAGCACAGATACGCAGTATTTT. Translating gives CASSLGAASSTDTQYF.

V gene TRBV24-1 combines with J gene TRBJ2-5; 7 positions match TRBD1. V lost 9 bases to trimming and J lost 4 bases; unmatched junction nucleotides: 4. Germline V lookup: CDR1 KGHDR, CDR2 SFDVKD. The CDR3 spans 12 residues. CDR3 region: CATSAGGETQYF. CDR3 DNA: TGTGCCACCTCGGCAGGGGGAGAGACCCAGTACTTC.

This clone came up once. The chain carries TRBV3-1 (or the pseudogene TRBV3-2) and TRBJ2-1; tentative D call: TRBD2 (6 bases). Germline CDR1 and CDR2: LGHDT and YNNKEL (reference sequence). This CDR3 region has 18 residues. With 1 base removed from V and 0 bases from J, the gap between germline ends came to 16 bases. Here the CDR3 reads CASSQVFQRVYSYNEQFF. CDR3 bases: TGTGCCAGCAGCCAAGTTTTTCAGCGGGTCTACTCCTACAATGAGCAGTTCTTC.

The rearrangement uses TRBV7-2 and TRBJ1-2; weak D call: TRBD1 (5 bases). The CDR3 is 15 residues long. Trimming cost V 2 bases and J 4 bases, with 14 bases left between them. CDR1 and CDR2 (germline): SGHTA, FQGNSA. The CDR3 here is CASSLIRGYSYGYTF. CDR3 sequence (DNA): TGTGCCAGCAGCTTAATAAGGGGCTATAGCTATGGCTACACCTTC.

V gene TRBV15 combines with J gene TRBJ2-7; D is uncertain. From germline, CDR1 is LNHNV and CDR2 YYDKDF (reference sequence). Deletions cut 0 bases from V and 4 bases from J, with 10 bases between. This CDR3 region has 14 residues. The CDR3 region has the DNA TGTGCCACCAGCAGAGATCTCCGGCGGTACGAGCAGTACTTC. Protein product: CATSRDLRRYEQYF.

This CDR3 reads CASIRPVDYGYTF. The CDR3 DNA follows: TGTGCCAGTATAAGGCCAGTGGACTATGGCTACACCTTC. J is TRBJ1-2 and V is TRBV19; D not resolved. Germline V gene lookup returns CDR1 LNHDA and CDR2 SQIVND (reference sequence). The CDR3 has 13 amino acids. The ends were cut back, 7 bases at V and 3 bases at J, with 12 bases in the middle.

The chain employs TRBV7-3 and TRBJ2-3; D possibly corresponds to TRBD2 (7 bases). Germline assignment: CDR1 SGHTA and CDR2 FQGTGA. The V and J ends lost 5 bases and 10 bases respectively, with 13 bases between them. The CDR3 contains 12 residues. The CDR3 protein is CASSAWEGAQYF. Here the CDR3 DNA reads TGTGCCAGCAGCGCCTGGGAGGGGGCGCAGTATTTT.